This is a list of T cell receptor beta chains from one sample in a study of identical twins. TCRdb analysed the 5' RACE reads with MiXCR anew, one entry per CDR3 protein. The data hold about 660,000 distinct CDR3 sequences, with less than 10% observed a single time. This sample was shared with a second study, whose subject was yellow fever vaccine responses in identical twins.

Sequencing was done on a sample of PBMCs. The receptors were gathered from a woman aged 18-29 years in good health. CDR3s include the opening cysteine and the closing phenylalanine or tryptophan. The D gene is left open where the match is weak. Clone size is stated in some rows and not others, as once, few, many or a class when expanded.

j_call | v_call | d_call | clone_size | cdr3_nt | cdr3_aa
TRBJ2-1 | TRBV20-1 | NA | few | TGCAGTGCTAGTCACAATGAGCAGTTCTTC | CSASHNEQFF
TRBJ2-7 | TRBV6-1 | NA | NA | TGTGCCAGTGGATCGGCCCCCAAAACACTGGGGCGCACCTACGAGCAGTACTTC | CASGSAPKTLGRTYEQYF
TRBJ2-3 | TRBV9 | TRBD1 | NA | TGTGCCAGCAGCCCGAGGACAGGGGCAAAAGTCTTAGCAGATACGCAGTATTTT | CASSPRTGAKVLADTQYF
TRBJ2-3 | TRBV29-1 | NA | NA | TGCAGCGTTAGGAAGTCTACTAGCACAGATACGCAGTATTTT | CSVRKSTSTDTQYF
TRBJ2-2 | TRBV11-2 | TRBD1 | few | TGTGCCAGCAGCTTAGGGGACAGCGCCCGGCGGACCGGGGAGCTGTTTTTT | CASSLGDSARRTGELFF
TRBJ1-2 | TRBV5-1 | NA | many | TGCGCCAGCAGCTTGGGTCGGAACTATGGCTACACCTTC | CASSLGRNYGYTF
TRBJ2-1 | TRBV11-2 | NA | many | TGTGCCAGCAGCTTTAAGGCGAACCCACCCCACAATGAGCAGTTCTTC | CASSFKANPPHNEQFF
TRBJ2-1 | TRBV29-1 | TRBD2 | NA | TGCAGCGTTGAAGATCAGACTAGCGGGAGGTATTCGCAGTTCTTC | CSVEDQTSGRYSQFF
TRBJ2-3 | TRBV9 | NA | NA | TGTGCCAGCAGCGTAGTAGATAGGAGCACAGATACGCAGTATTTT | CASSVVDRSTDTQYF
TRBJ2-1 | TRBV4-3 | NA | many | TGCGCCAGCAGCCAAGAACCCTCCTACAATGAGCAGTTCTTC | CASSQEPSYNEQFF
TRBJ1-1 | TRBV6-5 | NA | NA | TGTGCCAGCCGCACAGCCGCTGAAGCTTTCTTT | CASRTAAEAFF
TRBJ2-7 | TRBV5-1 | NA | NA | TGCGCCAGCAGCTTGGCCGCGCGCTACGAGCAGTACTTC | CASSLAARYEQYF
TRBJ2-5 | TRBV12-3/TRBV12-4 | NA | NA | TGTGCCAGCAGTCCCTGGGGGTGGGAGGAGACCCAGTACTTC | CASSPWGWEETQYF
TRBJ2-7 | TRBV6-5 | NA | NA | TGTGCCAGCAGTTACAAGGGGGGCCTCTACGAGCAGTACTTC | CASSYKGGLYEQYF
TRBJ2-7 | TRBV5-1 | TRBD2 | many | TGCGCCAGCAGCTTGGAGGGACTAGACGAGCAGTACTTC | CASSLEGLDEQYF
TRBJ1-2 | TRBV28 | TRBD1 | NA | TGTGCCAGCACCCAAGGGGGCTACTATGGCTACACCTTC | CASTQGGYYGYTF
TRBJ2-1 | TRBV7-8 | NA | many | TGTGCCAGCAGCTTACTTACGGCGTATTCCTACAATGAGCAGTTCTTC | CASSLLTAYSYNEQFF
TRBJ1-2 | TRBV9 | NA | few | TGTGCCAGCAGCGCCGGCGTGACAGCCCTCTATGGCTACACCTTC | CASSAGVTALYGYTF
TRBJ1-6 | TRBV2 | TRBD1 | few | TGTGCCAGCAGTATCCGGGACAGGACTTATAATTCACCCCTCCACTTT | CASSIRDRTYNSPLHF
TRBJ2-5 | TRBV7-9 | NA | few | TGTGCCAGCAGCTTAGGAACAGGGCTAAAAGAGACCCAGTACTTC | CASSLGTGLKETQYF